This TCR beta chain comes out of a study of cytomegalovirus exposure and HLA in healthy donors. Findings and caveats of the study: Prior analysis indicated that the majority of TCR beta V segments exhibited productivity approximately 87% or approximately 30% of the time. Associated with cytomegalovirus, according to the listing, were 150 to 200 TCR beta chains.

PCR used 60 Vbeta primers and 13 Jbeta primers. This table comes from immunoSEQ multiplex PCR, and its TCRdb copy is limited to in-frame clones, with some not included. In the table there are more than 150,000 clones, approximately 84% of which are singletons. Note on this clone: The antigen is undetermined.

Input material: PBMCs. This TCR was sampled from a girl aged 10 to 17 in good health and CMV-seropositive.

The CDR3 coding sequence is TGTGCCAGCAGCCAAGATGGGGGCCAGCCCCAGCATTTT. Its translation is CASSQDGGQPQHF. V is TRBV4-2 and J is TRBJ1-5; D is perhaps TRBD1 (6 bases). Germline assignment: CDR1 LGHNA and CDR2 YNFKEQ. The germline V and J ends were trimmed by 0 bases and 7 bases, with 7 bases remaining between them. The CDR3 is 13 residues long.